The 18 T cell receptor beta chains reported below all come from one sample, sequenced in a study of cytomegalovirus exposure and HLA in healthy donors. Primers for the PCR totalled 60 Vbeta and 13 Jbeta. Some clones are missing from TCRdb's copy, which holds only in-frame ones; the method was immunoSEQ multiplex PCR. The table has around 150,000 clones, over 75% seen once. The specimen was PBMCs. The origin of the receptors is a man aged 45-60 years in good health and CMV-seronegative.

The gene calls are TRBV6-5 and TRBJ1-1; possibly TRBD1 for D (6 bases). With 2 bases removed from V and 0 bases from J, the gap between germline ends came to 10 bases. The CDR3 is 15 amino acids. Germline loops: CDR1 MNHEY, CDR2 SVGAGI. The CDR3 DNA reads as TGTGCCAGCAGTTACGGCAGGGGAATGAACACTGAAGCTTTCTTT. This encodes CASSYGRGMNTEAFF.

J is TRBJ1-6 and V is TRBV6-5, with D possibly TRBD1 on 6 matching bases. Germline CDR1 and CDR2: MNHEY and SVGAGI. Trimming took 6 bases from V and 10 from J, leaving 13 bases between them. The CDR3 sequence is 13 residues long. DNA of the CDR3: TGTGCCAGCAGACAGGGCGAGGGGTCACCCCTCCACTTT. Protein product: CASRQGEGSPLHF.

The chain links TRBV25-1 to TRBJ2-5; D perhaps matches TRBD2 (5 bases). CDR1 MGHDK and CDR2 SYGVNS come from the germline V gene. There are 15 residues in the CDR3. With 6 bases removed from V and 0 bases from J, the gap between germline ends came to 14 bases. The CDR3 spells CASSLRGYYQETQYF. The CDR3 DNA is TGTGCCAGCAGCCTCCGGGGTTATTACCAAGAGACCCAGTACTTC.

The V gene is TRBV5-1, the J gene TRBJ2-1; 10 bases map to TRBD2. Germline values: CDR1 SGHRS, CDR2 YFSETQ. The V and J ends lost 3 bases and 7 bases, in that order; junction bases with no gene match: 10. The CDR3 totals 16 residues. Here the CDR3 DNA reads TGCGCCAGCAGCTCGGAACGGACTAGCGGAGGGAATGAGCAGTTCTTC. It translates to CASSSERTSGGNEQFF.

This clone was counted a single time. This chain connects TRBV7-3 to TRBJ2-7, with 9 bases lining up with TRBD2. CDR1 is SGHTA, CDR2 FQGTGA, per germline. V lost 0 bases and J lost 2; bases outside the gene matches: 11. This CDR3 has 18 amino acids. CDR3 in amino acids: CASSLTPRASGITYEQYF. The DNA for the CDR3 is TGTGCCAGCAGCTTAACTCCCCGGGCTAGCGGGATTACCTACGAGCAGTACTTC.

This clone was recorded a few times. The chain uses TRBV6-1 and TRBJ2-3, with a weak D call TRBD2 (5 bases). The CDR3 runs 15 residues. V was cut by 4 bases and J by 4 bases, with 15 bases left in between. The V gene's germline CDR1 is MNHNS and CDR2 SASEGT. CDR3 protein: CASSAITRAADTQYF. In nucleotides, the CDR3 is TGTGCCAGCAGTGCCATAACTAGAGCCGCAGATACGCAGTATTTT.

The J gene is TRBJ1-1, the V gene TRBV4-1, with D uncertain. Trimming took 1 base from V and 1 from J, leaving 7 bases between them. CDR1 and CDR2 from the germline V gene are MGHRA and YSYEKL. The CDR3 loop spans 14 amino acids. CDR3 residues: CASSQASRNTEAFF. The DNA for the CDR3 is TGCGCCAGCAGCCAAGCTTCGAGGAACACTGAAGCTTTCTTT.

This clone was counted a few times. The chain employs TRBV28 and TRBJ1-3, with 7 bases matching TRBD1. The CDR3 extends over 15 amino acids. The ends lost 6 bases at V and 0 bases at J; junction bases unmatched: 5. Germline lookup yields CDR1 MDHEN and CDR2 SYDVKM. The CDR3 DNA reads TGTGCCAGCAGCATACAGGGGATCTCTGGAAACACCATATATTTT. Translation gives CASSIQGISGNTIYF.

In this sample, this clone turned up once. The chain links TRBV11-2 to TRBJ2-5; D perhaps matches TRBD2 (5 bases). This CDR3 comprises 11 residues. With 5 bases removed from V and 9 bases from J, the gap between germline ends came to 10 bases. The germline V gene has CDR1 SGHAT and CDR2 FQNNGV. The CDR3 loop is CASSPFGAQYF. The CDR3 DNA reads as TGTGCCAGCAGCCCTTTCGGGGCCCAGTACTTC. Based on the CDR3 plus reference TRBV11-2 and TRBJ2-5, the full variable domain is EAGVAQSPRYKIIEKRQSVAFWCNPISGHATLYWYQQILGQGPKLLIQFQNNGVVDDSQLPKDRFSAERLKGVDSTLKIQPAKLEDSAVYLCASSPFGAQYFGPGTRLLVL.

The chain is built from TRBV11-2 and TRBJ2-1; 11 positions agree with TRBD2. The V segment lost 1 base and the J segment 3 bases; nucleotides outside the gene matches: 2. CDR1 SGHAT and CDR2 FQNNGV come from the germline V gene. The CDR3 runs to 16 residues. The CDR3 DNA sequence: TGTGCCAGCAGCTTAGCTAGCGGGAGGATCTACAATGAGCAGTTCTTC. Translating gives CASSLASGRIYNEQFF.

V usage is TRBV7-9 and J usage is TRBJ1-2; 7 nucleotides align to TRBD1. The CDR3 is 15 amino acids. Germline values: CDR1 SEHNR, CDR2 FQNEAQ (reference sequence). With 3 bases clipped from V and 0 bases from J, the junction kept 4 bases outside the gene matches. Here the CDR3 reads CASSFGGQPNYGYTF. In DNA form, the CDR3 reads TGTGCCAGCAGCTTCGGGGGACAGCCTAACTATGGCTACACCTTC.

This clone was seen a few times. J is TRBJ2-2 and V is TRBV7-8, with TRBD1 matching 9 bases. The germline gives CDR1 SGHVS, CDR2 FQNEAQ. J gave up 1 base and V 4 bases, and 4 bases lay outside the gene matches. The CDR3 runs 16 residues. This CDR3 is CASSSLGQGNTGELFF. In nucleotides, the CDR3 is TGTGCCAGCAGCTCCCTGGGACAGGGGAACACCGGGGAGCTGTTTTTT.

The CDR3 sequence: CASSDGGSGTDTQYF. The CDR3 DNA is TGCGCCAGCAGTGATGGCGGGAGCGGCACAGATACGCAGTATTTT. This chain connects TRBV10-1 to TRBJ2-3; TRBD2 aligns across 7 bases. V shed 3 bases, J shed 1 base, and the junction held 4 bases outside the gene matches. CDR1 and CDR2 (germline): WNHNN, SYGVQD (reference sequence). CDR3 length: 15 residues.

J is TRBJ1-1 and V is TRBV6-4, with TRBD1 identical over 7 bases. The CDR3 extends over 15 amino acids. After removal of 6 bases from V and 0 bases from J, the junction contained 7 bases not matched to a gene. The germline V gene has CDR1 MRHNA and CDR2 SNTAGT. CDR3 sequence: CASSPEGAVNTEAFF. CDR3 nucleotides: TGTGCCAGCAGCCCCGAGGGGGCGGTGAACACTGAAGCTTTCTTT.

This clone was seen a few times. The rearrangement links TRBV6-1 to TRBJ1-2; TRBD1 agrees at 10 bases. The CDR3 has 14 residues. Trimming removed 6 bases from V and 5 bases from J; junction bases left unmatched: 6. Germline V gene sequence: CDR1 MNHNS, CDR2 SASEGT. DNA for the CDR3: TGTGCCAGCAGGATACCGGGACAGGGGTATGGCTACACCTTC. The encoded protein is CASRIPGQGYGYTF.

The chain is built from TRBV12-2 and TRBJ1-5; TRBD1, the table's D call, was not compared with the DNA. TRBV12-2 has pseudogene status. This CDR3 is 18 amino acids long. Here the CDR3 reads CASRFPTGRDSGNQPQHF. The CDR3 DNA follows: TGTGCAAGTCGCTTCCCGACGGGCAGGGATAGTGGCAATCAGCCCCAGCATTTT.

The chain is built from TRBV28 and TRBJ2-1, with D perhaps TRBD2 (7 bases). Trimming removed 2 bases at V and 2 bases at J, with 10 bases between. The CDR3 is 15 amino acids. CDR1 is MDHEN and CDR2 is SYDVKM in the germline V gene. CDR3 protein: CASSLGGGAYNEQFF. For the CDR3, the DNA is TGTGCCAGCAGTTTAGGAGGGGGGGCCTACAATGAGCAGTTCTTC.

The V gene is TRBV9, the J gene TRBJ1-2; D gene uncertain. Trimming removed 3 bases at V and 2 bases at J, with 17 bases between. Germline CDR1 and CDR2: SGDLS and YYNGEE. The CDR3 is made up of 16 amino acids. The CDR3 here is CASSAEEDLGNYGYTF. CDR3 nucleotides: TGTGCCAGCAGCGCCGAAGAAGACCTCGGGAACTATGGCTACACCTTC.